These 5 T cell receptor beta chains share one sample of origin, sequenced in a study of T cell responses to AZD1222 COVID-19 vaccine. Assay used: immunoSEQ multiplex PCR; TCRdb lists only in-frame clones, some missing. The sample carries roughly 180,000 clones, around 94% recorded once. This specimen consisted of peripheral blood, obtained on day 0 of AZD1222 vaccination. Every receptor here comes from an adult in good health.

V usage is TRBV5-5 and J usage is TRBJ2-1; no definite D call. The CDR3 is made up of 15 amino acids. The V gene's germline CDR1 is SGHKS and CDR2 YYEKEE (reference sequence). V shed 4 bases and J shed 0 bases, with 11 bases lying between them. The CDR3 region is CASSRMLSSYNEQFF. In DNA, the CDR3 is TGTGCCAGCAGCCGCATGCTGAGCTCCTACAATGAGCAGTTCTTC.

The rearrangement links TRBV14 to TRBJ2-3; D is perhaps TRBD1 or TRBD2 (6 bases each). This CDR3 is built from 17 residues. CDR1 and CDR2 from the germline V gene are SGHDN and FVKESK. Trimming left V 1 base short and J 4 bases short, with 18 bases between. The chain's CDR3 is CASSQGLRGLGSDTQYF. The CDR3 region has the DNA TGTGCCAGCAGCCAAGGCCTCAGGGGACTTGGGTCAGATACGCAGTATTTT.

The V and J genes are TRBV28 and TRBJ1-2, with D tentatively TRBD1 (6 bases). The CDR3 covers 15 residues. Per germline, CDR1 MDHEN and CDR2 SYDVKM. Trimming pared 5 bases from V and 4 bases from J, leaving 17 bases between. CDR3 bases: TGTGCCAGCAGTCAAAATAAGGGGGGGTCCTATGGCTACACCTTC. This encodes CASSQNKGGSYGYTF.

The V call is TRBV5-4, the J call TRBJ2-1; the D gene could be TRBD1 or TRBD2 (5 bases each). The V gene's germline CDR1 is SGHNT and CDR2 YYREEE (reference sequence). The CDR3 covers 12 residues. The V end lost 5 bases, the J end lost 9 bases, and 12 bases lay between the germline ends. CDR3 loop: CASRWGLGEQFF. The CDR3 nucleotides are TGTGCCAGCAGATGGGGGTTAGGTGAGCAGTTCTTC.

The rearrangement uses TRBV4-2 and TRBJ2-1; 7 bases are a match to TRBD2. V lost 0 bases and J lost 8; bases outside the gene matches: 16. CDR1 LGHNA and CDR2 YNFKEQ come from the germline V gene. The CDR3 consists of 18 residues. CDR3 nucleotides: TGTGCCAGCAGCCAAGATCGGTCAGGCGGGAGAATCGTCCATGAGCAGTTCTTC. Residues: CASSQDRSGGRIVHEQFF.